This TCR beta chain was captured in a study of T-cell memory formation after mild COVID-19. Using its own MiXCR run on the 5' RACE reads, TCRdb lists one record per CDR3 protein. Altogether 290,000 or so distinct CDR3 sequences are present, just under 20% being singletons, with the ten largest covering around 20%. With regard to this clonotype: The antigen remains unidentified.

The study's findings and limits: CD4+ contracting clones were mainly CM and EM; CD8+ ones, EMRA. Second-wave clones that peaked on day 37 lacked confirmed SARS-CoV-2 specificity. The study detected some responding clones in pre-infection memory, suggesting cross-reactive memory joined.

The CDR3 covers 15 residues. Germline assignment: CDR1 SGHRS and CDR2 YFSETQ. V gave up 0 bases and J gave up 5 bases; unmatched junction bases: 3. This TCR was recovered from a man between 18 and 29 years old who had mild COVID-19 (a few samples of this study predate the infection). Cell type and time point are not known. Sequencing was performed on PBMCs or a T cell subset sorted from them (not recorded which). The rearrangement joins TRBV5-1 to TRBJ2-7; TRBD2 matches at 12 bases. CDR3 protein: CASSLASGGGHEQYF. The CDR3 coding sequence is TGCGCCAGCAGCTTGGCTAGCGGGGGGGGCCACGAGCAGTACTTC.